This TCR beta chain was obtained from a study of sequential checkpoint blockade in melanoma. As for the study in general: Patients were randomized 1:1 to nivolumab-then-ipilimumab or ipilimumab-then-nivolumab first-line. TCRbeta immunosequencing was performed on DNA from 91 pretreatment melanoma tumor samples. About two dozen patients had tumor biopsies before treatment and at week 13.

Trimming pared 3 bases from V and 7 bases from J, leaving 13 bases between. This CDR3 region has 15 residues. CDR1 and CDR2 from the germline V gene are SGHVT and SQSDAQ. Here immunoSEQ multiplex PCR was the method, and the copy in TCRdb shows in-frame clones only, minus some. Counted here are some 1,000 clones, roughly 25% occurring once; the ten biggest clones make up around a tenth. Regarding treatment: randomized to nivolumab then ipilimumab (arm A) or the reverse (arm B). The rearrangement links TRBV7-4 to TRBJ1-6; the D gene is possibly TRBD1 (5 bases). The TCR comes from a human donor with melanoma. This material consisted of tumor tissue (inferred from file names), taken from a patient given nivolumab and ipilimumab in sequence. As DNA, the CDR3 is TGTGCCAGCAGCTTCGATTCCAGGGCAAATTCACCCCTCCACTTT. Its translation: CASSFDSRANSPLHF.